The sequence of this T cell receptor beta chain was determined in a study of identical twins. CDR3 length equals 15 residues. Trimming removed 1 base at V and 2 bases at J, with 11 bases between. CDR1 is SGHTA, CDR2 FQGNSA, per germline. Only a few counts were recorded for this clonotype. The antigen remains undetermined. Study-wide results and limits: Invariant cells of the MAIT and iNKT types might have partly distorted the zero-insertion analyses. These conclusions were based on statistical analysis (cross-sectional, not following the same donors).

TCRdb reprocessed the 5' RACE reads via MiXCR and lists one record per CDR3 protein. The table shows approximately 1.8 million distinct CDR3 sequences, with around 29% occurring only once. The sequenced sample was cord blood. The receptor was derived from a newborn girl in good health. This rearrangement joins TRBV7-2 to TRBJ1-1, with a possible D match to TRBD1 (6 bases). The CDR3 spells CASSLDREGNTEAFF. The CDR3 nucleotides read TGTGCCAGCAGCTTAGACAGGGAGGGAAACACTGAAGCTTTCTTT. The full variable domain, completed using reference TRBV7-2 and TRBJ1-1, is GAGVSQSPSNKVTEKGKDVELRCDPISGHTALYWYRQSLGQGLEFLIYFQGNSAPDKSGLPSDRFSAERTGGSVSTLTIQRTQQEDSAVYLCASSLDREGNTEAFFGQGTRLTVV.